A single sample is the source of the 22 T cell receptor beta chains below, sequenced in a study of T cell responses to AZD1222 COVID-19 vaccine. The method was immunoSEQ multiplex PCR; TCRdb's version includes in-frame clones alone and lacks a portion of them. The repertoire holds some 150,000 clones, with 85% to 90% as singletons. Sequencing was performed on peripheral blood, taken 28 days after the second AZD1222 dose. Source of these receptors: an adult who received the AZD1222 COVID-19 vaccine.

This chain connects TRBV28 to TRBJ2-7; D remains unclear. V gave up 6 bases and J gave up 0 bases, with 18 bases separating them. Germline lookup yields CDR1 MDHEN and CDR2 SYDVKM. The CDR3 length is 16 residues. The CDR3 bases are TGTGCCAGCAGGCCAAAGGGCACCCCCAGCTCCTACGAGCAGTACTTC. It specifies CASRPKGTPSSYEQYF. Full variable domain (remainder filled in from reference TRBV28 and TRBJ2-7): DVKVTQSSRYLVKRTGEKVFLECVQDMDHENMFWYRQDPGLGLRLIYFSYDVKMKEKGDIPEGYSVSREKKERFSLILESASTNQTSMYLCASRPKGTPSSYEQYFGPGTRLTVT.

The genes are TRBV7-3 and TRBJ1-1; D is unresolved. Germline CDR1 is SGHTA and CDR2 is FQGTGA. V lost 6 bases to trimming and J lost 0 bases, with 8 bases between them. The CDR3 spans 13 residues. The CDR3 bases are TGTGCCAGCAGTTCATCATTGAACACTGAAGCTTTCTTT. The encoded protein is CASSSSLNTEAFF.

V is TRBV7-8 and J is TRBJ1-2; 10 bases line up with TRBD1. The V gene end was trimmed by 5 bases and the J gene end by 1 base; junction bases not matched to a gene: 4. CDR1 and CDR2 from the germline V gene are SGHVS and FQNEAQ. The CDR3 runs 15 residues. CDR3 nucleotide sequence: TGTGCCAGCAGCAGCCGGGACAGGGGTAACTATGGCTACACCTTC. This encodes CASSSRDRGNYGYTF.

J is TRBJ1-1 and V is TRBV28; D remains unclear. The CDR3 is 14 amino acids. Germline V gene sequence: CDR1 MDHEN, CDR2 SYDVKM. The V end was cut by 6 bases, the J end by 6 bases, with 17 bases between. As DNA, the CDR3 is TGTGCCAGCAGGTCGCCCGTTACCATCCCTGAAGCTTTCTTT. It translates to CASRSPVTIPEAFF.

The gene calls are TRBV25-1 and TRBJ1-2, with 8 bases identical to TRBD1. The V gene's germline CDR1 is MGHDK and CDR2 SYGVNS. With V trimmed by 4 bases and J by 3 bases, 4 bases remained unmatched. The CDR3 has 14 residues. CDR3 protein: CASSGGQGYYGYTF. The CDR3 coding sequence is TGTGCCAGCAGTGGAGGACAGGGATACTATGGCTACACCTTC.

The CDR3 region is CASSGNSGSNPHTQYF. The CDR3 bases are TGTGCCAGCAGCGGCAATAGCGGGAGTAACCCCCATACGCAGTATTTT. The chain combines TRBV5-4 with TRBJ2-3; TRBD2 matches at 9 bases. The trim removed 4 bases at V and 7 bases at J, leaving 13 bases unmatched. This CDR3 region has 16 residues. Germline V gene sequence: CDR1 SGHNT, CDR2 YYREEE (reference sequence).

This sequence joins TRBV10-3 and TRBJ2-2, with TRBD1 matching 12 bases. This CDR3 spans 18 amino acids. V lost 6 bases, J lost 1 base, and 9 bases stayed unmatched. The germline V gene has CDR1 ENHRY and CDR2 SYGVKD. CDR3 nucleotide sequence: TGTGCCATCAGCCCGGGACAGGGGGCGAGGGAGAACACCGGGGAGCTGTTTTTT. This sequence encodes CAISPGQGARENTGELFF.

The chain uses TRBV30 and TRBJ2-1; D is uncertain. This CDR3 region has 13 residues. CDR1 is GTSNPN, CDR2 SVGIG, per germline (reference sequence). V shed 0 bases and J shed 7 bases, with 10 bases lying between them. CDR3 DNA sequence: TGTGCCTGGAGTGTACCGGCGAGGAATGAGCAGTTCTTC. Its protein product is CAWSVPARNEQFF.

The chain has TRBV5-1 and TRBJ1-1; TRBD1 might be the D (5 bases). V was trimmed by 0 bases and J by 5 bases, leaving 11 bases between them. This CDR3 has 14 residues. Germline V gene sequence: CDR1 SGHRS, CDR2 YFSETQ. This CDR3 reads CASSLGEGRTEAFF. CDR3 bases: TGCGCCAGCAGCTTGGGGGAGGGGAGGACTGAAGCTTTCTTT.

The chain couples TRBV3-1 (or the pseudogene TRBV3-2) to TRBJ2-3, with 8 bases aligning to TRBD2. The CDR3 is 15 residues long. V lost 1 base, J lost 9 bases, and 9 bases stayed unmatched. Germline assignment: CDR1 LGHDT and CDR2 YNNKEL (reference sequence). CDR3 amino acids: CASSQVTGGRSTQYF. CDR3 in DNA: TGTGCCAGCAGCCAAGTAACGGGAGGGCGCAGCACGCAGTATTTT.

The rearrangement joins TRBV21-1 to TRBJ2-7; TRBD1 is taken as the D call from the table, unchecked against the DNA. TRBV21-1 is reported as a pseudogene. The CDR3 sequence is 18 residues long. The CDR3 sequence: CASSKGWKGQGLGYEQYF. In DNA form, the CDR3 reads TGTGCCAGCAGCAAAGGCTGGAAGGGACAGGGGTTGGGCTACGAGCAGTACTTC.

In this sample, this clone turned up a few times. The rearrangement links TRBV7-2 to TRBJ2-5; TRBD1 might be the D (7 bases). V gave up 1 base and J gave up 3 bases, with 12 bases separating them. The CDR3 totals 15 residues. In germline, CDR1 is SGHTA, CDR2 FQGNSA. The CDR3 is CASSLDGRGEETQYF. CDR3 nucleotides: TGTGCCAGCAGCTTAGATGGCAGGGGGGAAGAGACCCAGTACTTC.

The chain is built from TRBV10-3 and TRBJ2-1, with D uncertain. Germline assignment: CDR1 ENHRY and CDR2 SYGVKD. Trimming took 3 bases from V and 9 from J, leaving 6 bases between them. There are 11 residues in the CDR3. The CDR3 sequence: CAISENLEQFF. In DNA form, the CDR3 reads TGTGCCATCAGTGAAAACCTTGAGCAGTTCTTC.

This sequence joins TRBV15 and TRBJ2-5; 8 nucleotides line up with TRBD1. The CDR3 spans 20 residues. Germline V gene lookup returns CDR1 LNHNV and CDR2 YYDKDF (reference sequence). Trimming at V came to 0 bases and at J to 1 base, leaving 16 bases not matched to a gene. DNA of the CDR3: TGTGCCACCAGCAGAGATAGGTACAGGAGAGACAGGGGTGCCCAAGAGACCCAGTACTTC. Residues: CATSRDRYRRDRGAQETQYF.

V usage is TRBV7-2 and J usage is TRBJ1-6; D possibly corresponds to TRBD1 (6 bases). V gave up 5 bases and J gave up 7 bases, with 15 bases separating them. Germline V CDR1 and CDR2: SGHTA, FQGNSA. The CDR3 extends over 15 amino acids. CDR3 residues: CASSVKGGVNSPLHF. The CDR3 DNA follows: TGTGCCAGCAGCGTAAAGGGGGGAGTCAATTCACCCCTCCACTTT.

CDR3 DNA: TGTGCCAGCAGCTCCGGACACCTCAATCAGCCCCAGCATTTT. Protein: CASSSGHLNQPQHF. J is TRBJ1-5 and V is TRBV7-2, with D possibly matching TRBD1 (5 bases). CDR1 and CDR2 from the germline V gene are SGHTA and FQGNSA. This CDR3 is built from 14 residues. Trimming pared 4 bases from V and 3 bases from J, leaving 10 bases between.

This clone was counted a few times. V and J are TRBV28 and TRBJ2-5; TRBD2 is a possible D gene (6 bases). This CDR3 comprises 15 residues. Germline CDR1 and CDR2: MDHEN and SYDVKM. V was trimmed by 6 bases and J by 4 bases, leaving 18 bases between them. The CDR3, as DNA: TGTGCCAGCAGCACCCGGGGGATTGGAGGAGAGACCCAGTACTTC. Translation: CASSTRGIGGETQYF.

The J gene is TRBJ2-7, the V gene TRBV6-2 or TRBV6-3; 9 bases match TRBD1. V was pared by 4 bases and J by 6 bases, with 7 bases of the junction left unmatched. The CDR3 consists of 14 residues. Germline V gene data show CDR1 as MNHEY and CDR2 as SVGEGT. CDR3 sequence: CASSLNRGQGEQYF. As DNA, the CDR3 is TGTGCCAGCAGTTTGAACAGGGGGCAGGGCGAGCAGTACTTC.

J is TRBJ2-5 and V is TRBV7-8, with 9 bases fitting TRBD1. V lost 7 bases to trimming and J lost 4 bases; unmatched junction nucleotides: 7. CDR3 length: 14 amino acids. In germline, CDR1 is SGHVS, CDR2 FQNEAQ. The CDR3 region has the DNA TGTGCCAGCACCAGGGACAGGGCACGAGAGACCCAGTACTTC. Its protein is CASTRDRARETQYF. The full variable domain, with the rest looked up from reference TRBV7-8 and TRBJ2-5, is GAGVSQSPRYKVAKRGQDVALRCDPISGHVSLFWYQQALGQGPEFLTYFQNEAQLDKSGLPSDRFFAERPEGSVSTLKIQRTQQEDSAVYLCASTRDRARETQYFGPGTRLLVL.

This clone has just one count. CDR3 loop: CASSQEVGAGHYGYTF. The DNA of the CDR3 is TGCGCCAGCAGCCAAGAGGTCGGGGCAGGGCACTATGGCTACACCTTC. The chain has TRBV4-1 and TRBJ1-2, with a weak D call TRBD1 (5 bases). Between the trimmed V and J ends, which lost 0 bases and 3 bases, there was a span of 14 bases. The CDR3 length is 16 residues. Germline V gives CDR1 MGHRA, CDR2 YSYEKL.

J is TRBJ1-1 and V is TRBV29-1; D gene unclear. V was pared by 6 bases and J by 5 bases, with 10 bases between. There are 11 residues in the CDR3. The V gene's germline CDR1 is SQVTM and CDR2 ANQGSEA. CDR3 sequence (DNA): TGCAGCGTCCCGGTCGGAACTGAAGCTTTCTTT. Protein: CSVPVGTEAFF. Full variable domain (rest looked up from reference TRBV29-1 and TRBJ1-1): SAVISQKPSRDICQRGTSLTIQCQVDSQVTMMFWYRQQPGQSLTLIATANQGSEATYESGFVIDKFPISRPNLTFSTLTVSNMSPEDSSIYLCSVPVGTEAFFGQGTRLTVV.

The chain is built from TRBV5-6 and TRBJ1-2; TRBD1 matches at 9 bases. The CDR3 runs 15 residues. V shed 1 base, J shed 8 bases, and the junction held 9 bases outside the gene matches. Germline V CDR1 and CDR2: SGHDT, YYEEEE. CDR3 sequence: CASSLITGGDRGYTF. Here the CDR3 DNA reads TGTGCCAGCAGCTTGATTACAGGGGGCGATCGAGGCTACACCTTC.